These 21 T cell receptor beta chains originate from one sample sequenced in a study of blood T cell repertoires in COVID-19. Data came from immunoSEQ multiplex PCR; TCRdb stores just in-frame clones and leaves some out. Of roughly 460,000 clones listed, approximately 90% are singletons. The sample taken for sequencing was peripheral blood. The receptor source for this set is a young man with COVID-19, enrolled during active disease.

This clone was found a few times. This specimen includes other DNA sequences encoding the same CDR3. The rearrangement uses TRBV3-1 (or the pseudogene TRBV3-2) and TRBJ1-1; possible D gene TRBD1, 5 bases. Trimming took off 10 bases at V and 4 bases at J, with 10 bases between the two ends. Germline CDR1 reads LGHDT; CDR2 reads YNNKEL (reference sequence). CDR3 length: 11 amino acids. CDR3 loop: CATRGGTEAFF. As DNA, the CDR3 is TGTGCCACCCGGGGGGGCACTGAAGCTTTCTTT.

This chain connects TRBV11-3 to TRBJ2-1; a weak D match, TRBD2 (6 bases). The CDR3 covers 13 residues. V was pared by 8 bases and J by 9 bases, with 17 bases between. Germline V lookup: CDR1 SGHNT, CDR2 YENEEA. CDR3 DNA: TGTGCCAGCGGCCGATCGGGGAGGAGTGAGCAGTTCTTC. Encoded protein: CASGRSGRSEQFF.

The rearrangement joins TRBV6-5 to TRBJ2-3, with 9 bases identical to TRBD2. Germline loops: CDR1 MNHEY, CDR2 SVGAGI. There are 14 residues in the CDR3. V shed 11 bases, J shed 8 bases, and the junction held 14 bases outside the gene matches. CDR3: CAPLEGLAPGTQYF. The CDR3 DNA sequence: TGTGCCCCGTTGGAGGGACTAGCACCCGGTACGCAGTATTTT.

Comment on this clone: Other DNA sequences in the same sample also yield this CDR3. V usage is TRBV7-8 and J usage is TRBJ2-6; perhaps TRBD2 as D (6 bases). The CDR3 length is 15 residues. CDR1 is SGHVS, CDR2 FQNEAQ, per germline. Trimming took 5 bases from V and 1 from J, leaving 9 bases between them. Here the CDR3 reads CASSPGGSGANVLTF. Written as DNA, the CDR3 is TGTGCCAGCAGCCCCGGGGGATCTGGGGCCAACGTCCTGACTTTC.

As to this clone: Distinct nucleotide sequences in the sample also encode this CDR3. The chain couples TRBV13 to TRBJ2-7, with 14 bases identical to TRBD2. Germline-derived CDR1 and CDR2 are PRHDT and FYEKMQ (reference sequence). The CDR3 length is 15 residues. Trimming cost V 3 bases and J 2 bases; bases outside gene matches: 0. Here the CDR3 DNA reads TGTGCCAGCAGCTTGGGACTAGCGGGAGCCTACGAGCAGTACTTC. This encodes CASSLGLAGAYEQYF.

The V gene is TRBV28, the J gene TRBJ2-5; 11 bases fit TRBD2. The V segment lost 5 bases and the J segment 11 bases; nucleotides outside the gene matches: 10. This CDR3 contains 14 residues. Germline loops: CDR1 MDHEN, CDR2 SYDVKM. This chain's CDR3 is CASSVVASGRRQYF. The CDR3, as DNA: TGTGCCAGCAGTGTGGTCGCTAGCGGGAGGCGACAGTACTTC.

This chain links TRBV30 with TRBJ2-1; 9 bases agree with TRBD1. With V trimmed by 4 bases and J by 3 bases, 7 bases remained unmatched. The CDR3 extends over 15 amino acids. Per the germline V gene, CDR1 is GTSNPN and CDR2 is SVGIG (reference sequence). The CDR3 spells CAWTPGQGYYNEQFF. CDR3 nucleotides: TGTGCCTGGACACCGGGACAGGGATACTACAATGAGCAGTTCTTC. Using reference TRBV30 and TRBJ2-1 for the parts outside the CDR3, the full variable domain is SQTIHQWPATLVQPVGSPLSLECTVEGTSNPNLYWYRQAAGRGLQLLFYSVGIGQISSEVPQNLSASRPQDRQFILSSKKLLLSDSGFYLCAWTPGQGYYNEQFFGPGTRLTVL.

The chain couples TRBV19 to TRBJ1-5, with D perhaps matching TRBD1 (5 bases). V dropped 7 bases and J dropped 5 bases, with 24 bases sitting between them. The CDR3 spans 17 residues. The germline V gene encodes CDR1 LNHDA and CDR2 SQIVND (reference sequence). The CDR3 spells CASTSYSTGRVHQPQHF. As DNA, the CDR3 is TGTGCCAGTACCTCATATAGCACCGGCAGGGTCCATCAGCCCCAGCATTTT.

The DNA of the CDR3 is TGTGCCAGCAGCCAAGCCGGGGGGGGCTACGAGCAGTACTTC. Encoded protein: CASSQAGGGYEQYF. The rearrangement links TRBV3-1 (or the pseudogene TRBV3-2) to TRBJ2-7; 8 bases agree with TRBD2. Germline CDR1 reads LGHDT; CDR2 reads YNNKEL (reference sequence). The junction had 2 bases not matched to a gene; V was cut back by 1 base and J by 3 bases. CDR3 length equals 14 residues.

J is TRBJ2-1 and V is TRBV27, with TRBD2 identical over 15 bases. Trimming at V came to 6 bases and at J to 8 bases, leaving 11 bases not matched to a gene. Germline-derived CDR1 and CDR2 are MNHEY and SMNVEV (reference sequence). This CDR3 has 17 residues. The DNA of the CDR3 is TGTGCCAGCAGACGGACTAGCGGGGGGGCTAGGGGGGATGAGCAGTTCTTC. Encoded protein: CASRRTSGGARGDEQFF.

The chain carries TRBV28 and TRBJ1-4; D gene uncertain. V dropped 5 bases and J dropped 8 bases, with 18 bases sitting between them. The germline V gene has CDR1 MDHEN and CDR2 SYDVKM. The CDR3 is made up of 15 amino acids. CDR3 DNA: TGTGCCAGCAGTCCTCCTCGAGGGCACGGGGAAAAACTGTTTTTT. This encodes CASSPPRGHGEKLFF.

The V gene is TRBV2, the J gene TRBJ1-1, with D possibly matching TRBD1 (5 bases). Germline lookup yields CDR1 SNHLY and CDR2 FYNNEI. Trimming shortened V by 7 bases and J by 0 bases, and 12 bases separated the two germline ends. The CDR3 totals 14 residues. CDR3 in DNA: TGTGCCAGCAAGGCAGGGAGGATGAACACTGAAGCTTTCTTT. Translated: CASKAGRMNTEAFF.

The chain couples TRBV24-1 to TRBJ2-7; maybe TRBD2 (6 bases). The germline V gene has CDR1 KGHDR and CDR2 SFDVKD. Trimming pared 7 bases from V and 7 bases from J, leaving 16 bases between. The CDR3 covers 13 residues. Here the CDR3 reads CATSRDSGREQYF. As DNA, the CDR3 is TGTGCCACCAGCCGGGACTCAGGGCGAGAGCAGTACTTC.

The chain employs TRBV5-6 and TRBJ1-5; TRBD1 is a possible D gene (5 bases). Trimming took off 1 base at V and 4 bases at J, with 18 bases between the two ends. The CDR3 has 17 amino acids. CDR1 is SGHDT, CDR2 YYEEEE, per germline. CDR3 residues: CASSLFFVGGINQPQHF. The CDR3 DNA sequence: TGTGCCAGCAGCTTGTTTTTTGTGGGGGGAATAAATCAGCCCCAGCATTTT.

V is TRBV24-1 and J is TRBJ2-1; 7 bases fit TRBD2. The germline V gene encodes CDR1 KGHDR and CDR2 SFDVKD. The V gene end was trimmed by 10 bases and the J gene end by 8 bases; junction bases not matched to a gene: 10. The CDR3 contains 13 residues. CDR3 sequence: CATGLSPGDEQFF. As DNA, the CDR3 is TGTGCCACGGGACTATCGCCGGGCGATGAGCAGTTCTTC.

The chain links TRBV5-4 to TRBJ2-2; D is perhaps TRBD1 (6 bases). Germline assignment: CDR1 SGHNT and CDR2 YYREEE (reference sequence). The CDR3 loop spans 16 amino acids. The V and J ends lost 4 bases and 2 bases respectively, with 15 bases between them. DNA of the CDR3: TGTGCCAGCAGCCAACCAGGACAGCCCAACACCGGGGAGCTGTTTTTT. Its translation: CASSQPGQPNTGELFF.

The CDR3 DNA follows: TGTGCCAGCAGTTACTCGCGGCAGACCAATCAGCCCCAGCATTTT. The encoded protein is CASSYSRQTNQPQHF. This chain uses TRBV6-5 with TRBJ1-5; the D is unclear. The CDR3 contains 15 residues. V gave up 0 bases and J gave up 3 bases, with 9 bases separating them. Germline V gene lookup returns CDR1 MNHEY and CDR2 SVGAGI.

The rearrangement joins TRBV6-5 to TRBJ2-1; 8 nucleotides match TRBD1. Germline V lookup: CDR1 MNHEY, CDR2 SVGAGI. The CDR3 length is 14 residues. Trimming cost V 4 bases and J 4 bases; bases outside gene matches: 3. The CDR3 DNA reads as TGTGCCAGCAGTTTGGACAGGGCTTACAATGAGCAGTTCTTC. Its translation: CASSLDRAYNEQFF.

The chain carries TRBV4-2 and TRBJ2-1, with D maybe TRBD2 (6 bases). V was shortened by 0 bases and J by 0 bases, with 12 bases between the two germline ends. The CDR3 extends over 17 amino acids. The germline V gene has CDR1 LGHNA and CDR2 YNFKEQ. CDR3 DNA sequence: TGTGCCAGCAGCCAAGATCCTATGACTAGCTCCTACAATGAGCAGTTCTTC. Its translation is CASSQDPMTSSYNEQFF.

This sequence joins TRBV19 and TRBJ2-1; 10 bases map to TRBD1. The CDR3 runs 15 residues. Germline V lookup: CDR1 LNHDA, CDR2 SQIVND (reference sequence). V gave up 5 bases and J gave up 3 bases; unmatched junction bases: 4. The CDR3 is CASSEDRGDYNEQFF. The CDR3 DNA reads as TGTGCCAGTAGTGAGGACAGGGGGGACTACAATGAGCAGTTCTTC.

This chain links TRBV5-5 with TRBJ2-3; D possibly corresponds to TRBD1 (6 bases). The CDR3 runs to 15 residues. The germline V and J ends were trimmed by 0 bases and 2 bases, with 10 bases remaining between them. CDR1 is SGHKS, CDR2 YYEKEE, per germline (reference sequence). The CDR3 nucleotides are TGTGCCAGCAGCTTGGTGGGACATGACACAGATACGCAGTATTTT. Encoded protein: CASSLVGHDTDTQYF.